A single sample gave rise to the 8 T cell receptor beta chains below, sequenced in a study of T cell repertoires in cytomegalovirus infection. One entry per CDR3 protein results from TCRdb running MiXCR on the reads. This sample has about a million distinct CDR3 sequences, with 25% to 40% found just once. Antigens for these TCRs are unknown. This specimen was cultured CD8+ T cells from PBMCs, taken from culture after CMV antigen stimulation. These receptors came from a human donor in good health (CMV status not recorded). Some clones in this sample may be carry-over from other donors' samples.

CDR3 in DNA: TGTGCCAGCAGCTTAGGACCCGCAGCGGGTTCACCCCTCCACTTT. The encoded protein is CASSLGPAAGSPLHF. The J gene is TRBJ1-6, the V gene TRBV11-2; D not certain. This CDR3 spans 15 amino acids. Germline V lookup: CDR1 SGHAT, CDR2 FQNNGV. The V and J ends lost 1 base and 9 bases respectively, with 13 bases between them.

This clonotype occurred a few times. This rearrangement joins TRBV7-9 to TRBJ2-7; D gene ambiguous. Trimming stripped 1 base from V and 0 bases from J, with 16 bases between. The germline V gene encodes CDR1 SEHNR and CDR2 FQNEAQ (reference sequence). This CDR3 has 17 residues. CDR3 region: CASSLVGSQEISYEQYF. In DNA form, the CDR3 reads TGTGCCAGCAGCTTAGTAGGGTCCCAGGAGATCTCCTACGAGCAGTACTTC.

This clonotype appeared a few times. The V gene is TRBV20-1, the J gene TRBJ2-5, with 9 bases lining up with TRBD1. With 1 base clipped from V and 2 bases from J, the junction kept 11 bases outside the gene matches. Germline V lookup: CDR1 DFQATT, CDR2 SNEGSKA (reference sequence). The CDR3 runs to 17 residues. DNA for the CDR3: TGCAGTGCTAGAGGACGGGACAGGGACTATCTGCAAGAGACCCAGTACTTC. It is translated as CSARGRDRDYLQETQYF.

The DNA for the CDR3 is TGTGCCAGCAGCCCCTGGGGGCTGAGGTATGGCTACACCTTC. As protein: CASSPWGLRYGYTF. This sequence joins TRBV5-4 and TRBJ1-2; the D gene is possibly TRBD1 (6 bases). Between the trimmed V and J ends, which lost 4 bases and 5 bases, there was a span of 15 bases. The CDR3 is made up of 14 amino acids. The V gene's germline CDR1 is SGHNT and CDR2 YYREEE (reference sequence).

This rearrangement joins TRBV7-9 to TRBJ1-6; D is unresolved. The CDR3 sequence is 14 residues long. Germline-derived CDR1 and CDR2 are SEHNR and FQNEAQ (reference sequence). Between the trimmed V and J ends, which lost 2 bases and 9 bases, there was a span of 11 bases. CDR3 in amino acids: CASSLSPGISPLHF. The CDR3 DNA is TGTGCCAGCAGCTTATCTCCCGGAATTTCACCCCTCCACTTT.

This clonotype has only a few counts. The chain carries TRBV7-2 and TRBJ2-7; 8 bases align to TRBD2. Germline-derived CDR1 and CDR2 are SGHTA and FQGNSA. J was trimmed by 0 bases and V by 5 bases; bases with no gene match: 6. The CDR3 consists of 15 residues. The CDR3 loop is CASSPSGPSSYEQYF. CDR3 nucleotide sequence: TGTGCCAGCAGCCCTAGCGGGCCTAGCTCCTACGAGCAGTACTTC.

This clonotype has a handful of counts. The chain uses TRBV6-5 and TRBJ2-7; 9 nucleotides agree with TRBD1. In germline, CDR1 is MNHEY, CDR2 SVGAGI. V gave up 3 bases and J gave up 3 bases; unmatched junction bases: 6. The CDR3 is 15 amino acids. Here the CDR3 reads CASSYPGTGHYEQYF. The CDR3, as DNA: TGTGCCAGCAGTTATCCTGGGACAGGGCACTACGAGCAGTACTTC.

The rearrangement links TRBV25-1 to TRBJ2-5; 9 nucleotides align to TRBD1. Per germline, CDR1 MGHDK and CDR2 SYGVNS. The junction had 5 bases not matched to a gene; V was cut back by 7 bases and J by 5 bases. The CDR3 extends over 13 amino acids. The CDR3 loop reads CASTDRGAETQYF. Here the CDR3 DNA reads TGTGCCAGCACGGACAGGGGTGCTGAGACCCAGTACTTC. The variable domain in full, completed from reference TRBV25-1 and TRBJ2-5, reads EADIYQTPRYLVIGTGKKITLECSQTMGHDKMYWYQQDPGMELHLIHYSYGVNSTEKGDLSSESTVSRIRTEHFPLTLESARPSHTSQYLCASTDRGAETQYFGPGTRLLVL.